One sample yielded the 27 T cell receptor beta chains listed below, sequenced in a study of glioma-infiltrating T cells after dendritic cell vaccination. Clones were read by immunoSEQ multiplex PCR, and TCRdb kept only the in-frame ones, dropping some. The table records 91,000 or so clones, roughly 80% of them present only once. Time point of the sample: after dendritic cell vaccination, including at tumor progression/relapse. This specimen was blood, taken after dendritic cell vaccination. The source of these receptors is a human donor with glioblastoma.

Details on this clone: An end of the junction differs from the germline gene, which may be a read error. This chain uses TRBV7-7 with TRBJ2-7; D may be TRBD1 (6 bases). Germline loops: CDR1 SSHAT, CDR2 FNYEAQ (reference sequence). This CDR3 is 13 amino acids long. The CDR3: CASSLIQGYEQYF. The CDR3 DNA sequence: TGTGCTAGCAGCCTAATACAGGGCTACGAGCAGTACTTC.

This clone came up a few times. The genes are TRBV27 and TRBJ1-2, with TRBD1 identical over 9 bases. Germline V gene lookup returns CDR1 MNHEY and CDR2 SMNVEV (reference sequence). The CDR3 is 15 residues long. V shed 6 bases and J 2 bases; nucleotides not matched to a gene: 7. This CDR3 reads CASSRSGTGNYGYTF. CDR3 coding DNA: TGTGCCAGCAGCCGCTCCGGGACAGGGAACTATGGCTACACCTTC.

This clone showed up just a few times. This chain joins TRBV19 and TRBJ1-6, with D maybe TRBD1 (6 bases). The CDR3 has 12 amino acids. V was cut by 8 bases and J by 10 bases, with 12 bases left in between. The germline V gene encodes CDR1 LNHDA and CDR2 SQIVND (reference sequence). CDR3 sequence reads: CASGQYGSPLHF. CDR3 sequence (DNA): TGTGCCAGTGGACAGTACGGCTCACCCCTCCACTTT.

The genes are TRBV30 and TRBJ1-5; D possibly corresponds to TRBD1 (5 bases). CDR3 size: 13 residues. The germline V gene has CDR1 GTSNPN and CDR2 SVGIG (reference sequence). Trimming pared 5 bases from V and 5 bases from J, leaving 13 bases between. The CDR3 here is CAWGNGGDQPQHF. The CDR3 DNA is TGTGCCTGGGGAAACGGGGGAGATCAGCCCCAGCATTTT.

CDR3 loop: CASSAQGGNTEAFF. The CDR3 DNA follows: TGTGCCAGCAGTGCCCAGGGAGGGAACACTGAAGCTTTCTTT. V gene TRBV6-1 combines with J gene TRBJ1-1; the D gene is possibly TRBD1 (5 bases). V lost 4 bases to trimming and J lost 1 base, with 10 bases between them. Germline lookup yields CDR1 MNHNS and CDR2 SASEGT. CDR3 length: 14 amino acids.

Written as DNA, the CDR3 is TGTGCCAGCAGGCCCCCCGGGTTCACAGATACGCAGTATTTT. It is translated as CASRPPGFTDTQYF. This chain joins TRBV7-9 and TRBJ2-3, with D hard to call. V was cut by 6 bases and J by 2 bases, with 12 bases left in between. CDR1 and CDR2 from the germline V gene are SEHNR and FQNEAQ (reference sequence). CDR3 length: 14 amino acids. Using reference TRBV7-9 and TRBJ2-3 for the parts outside the CDR3, the full variable domain is DTGVSQNPRHKITKRGQNVTFRCDPISEHNRLYWYRQTLGQGPEFLTYFQNEAQLEKSRLLSDRFSAERPKGSFSTLEIQRTEQGDSAMYLCASRPPGFTDTQYFGPGTRLTVL.

The chain is built from TRBV5-1 and TRBJ2-3, with D possibly being TRBD1 (5 bases). Germline CDR1 reads SGHRS; CDR2 reads YFSETQ. V lost 0 bases to trimming and J lost 5 bases, with 10 bases between them. The CDR3 totals 14 residues. CDR3 region: CASSLEAGKDTQYF. CDR3 DNA sequence: TGCGCCAGCAGCTTGGAGGCAGGGAAAGATACGCAGTATTTT. The entire variable domain, with the rest obtained from reference TRBV5-1 and TRBJ2-3, is as follows: KAGVTQTPRYLIKTRGQQVTLSCSPISGHRSVSWYQQTPGQGLQFLFEYFSETQRNKGNFPGRFSGRQFSNSRSEMNVSTLELGDSALYLCASSLEAGKDTQYFGPGTRLTVL.

The chain joins TRBV7-6 to TRBJ2-3; no clear D gene. Germline-derived CDR1 and CDR2 are SGHVS and FNYEAQ. The V and J ends lost 5 bases and 5 bases respectively, with 14 bases between them. This CDR3 spans 14 amino acids. The CDR3 coding sequence is TGTGCCAGCAGCCAACTTGGCGAGGTAGATACGCAGTATTTT. Protein product: CASSQLGEVDTQYF.

This clone was found a few times. As DNA, the CDR3 is TGTGCCAGCAGTTACTCGGCTTCCATGAACACTGAAGCTTTCTTT. Its protein product is CASSYSASMNTEAFF. This chain links TRBV6-5 with TRBJ1-1, with D hard to call. This CDR3 spans 15 amino acids. Germline V gene lookup returns CDR1 MNHEY and CDR2 SVGAGI. The V end was cut by 0 bases, the J end by 0 bases, with 8 bases between.

This clone was recorded once. This chain joins TRBV9 and TRBJ2-5, with 9 bases matching TRBD2. The CDR3 totals 15 residues. Germline CDR1 and CDR2: SGDLS and YYNGEE. The ends lost 3 bases at V and 0 bases at J; junction bases unmatched: 3. Written as DNA, the CDR3 is TGTGCCAGCAGCGGTAGCGGGGGATACCAAGAGACCCAGTACTTC. This codes for CASSGSGGYQETQYF.

This rearrangement joins TRBV7-8 to TRBJ1-1; D possibly corresponds to TRBD1 (6 bases). The CDR3 spans 14 residues. Per the germline V gene, CDR1 is SGHVS and CDR2 is FQNEAQ. V was clipped by 2 bases and J by 4 bases, with 11 bases between them. CDR3 sequence reads: CASSLRGGGTEAFF. The DNA of the CDR3 is TGTGCCAGCAGCTTAAGAGGGGGGGGCACTGAAGCTTTCTTT.

The chain couples TRBV27 to TRBJ2-7; D unresolved. Germline CDR1 is MNHEY and CDR2 is SMNVEV (reference sequence). The CDR3 is made up of 14 amino acids. V dropped 3 bases and J dropped 2 bases, with 11 bases sitting between them. CDR3 sequence reads: CASSFLASAYEQYF. CDR3 DNA sequence: TGTGCCAGCAGTTTTTTGGCTTCCGCCTACGAGCAGTACTTC.

This clone was found a few times. The rearrangement links TRBV2 to TRBJ1-4; the D is unclear. Between the trimmed V and J ends, which lost 10 bases and 3 bases, there was a span of 18 bases. The CDR3 length is 15 residues. CDR1 SNHLY and CDR2 FYNNEI come from the germline V gene. This CDR3 reads CATLLSRAANEKLFF. CDR3 nucleotides: TGTGCCACTCTTCTATCGAGGGCGGCTAATGAAAAACTGTTTTTT.

This clone is a singleton in its sample. J is TRBJ1-4 and V is TRBV4-1; possible D gene TRBD1, 6 bases. Between the trimmed V and J ends, which lost 2 bases and 1 base, there was a span of 14 bases. This CDR3 has 17 amino acids. Germline V gives CDR1 MGHRA, CDR2 YSYEKL. The DNA for the CDR3 is TGCGCCAGCAGCCAATTCGGGGGGGCGCGAACTAATGAAAAACTGTTTTTT. Translated, it gives CASSQFGGARTNEKLFF.

V usage is TRBV18 and J usage is TRBJ1-2, with TRBD1 matching over 8 bases. J lost 6 bases, V lost 4 bases, and 7 bases had no gene match. Germline V lookup: CDR1 KGHSH, CDR2 LQKENI. The CDR3 has 14 residues. This CDR3 is CASSLTQGQDGYTF. The CDR3 DNA reads TGTGCCAGCTCACTGACACAGGGACAGGATGGCTACACCTTC. Together with reference TRBV18 and TRBJ1-2, the CDR3 gives the full variable domain: NAGVMQNPRHLVRRRGQEARLRCSPMKGHSHVYWYRQLPEEGLKFMVYLQKENIIDESGMPKERFSAEFPKEGPSILRIQQVVRGDSAAYFCASSLTQGQDGYTFGSGTRLTVV.

This chain links TRBV19 with TRBJ1-5; maybe TRBD1 (5 bases). The CDR3 loop spans 15 amino acids. Trimming left V 5 bases short and J 3 bases short, with 14 bases between. The germline CDR1 and CDR2 sequences are LNHDA and SQIVND (reference sequence). The CDR3 is CASSFPSGYNQPQHF. The CDR3 DNA sequence: TGTGCCAGTAGTTTTCCTTCAGGGTACAATCAGCCCCAGCATTTT.

CDR3 protein: CASSFRRIRETQYF. The CDR3 nucleotides read TGTGCCAGCAGTTTCCGGAGGATAAGGGAGACCCAGTACTTC. The J gene is TRBJ2-5, the V gene TRBV28, with D perhaps matching TRBD2 (5 bases). V was clipped by 3 bases and J by 5 bases, with 13 bases between them. From germline, CDR1 is MDHEN and CDR2 SYDVKM. This CDR3 is 14 amino acids long.

The V and J genes are TRBV29-1 and TRBJ2-2; 9 positions match TRBD1. V lost 7 bases, J lost 7 bases, and 7 bases stayed unmatched. The germline V gene encodes CDR1 SQVTM and CDR2 ANQGSEA. This CDR3 is 13 amino acids long. CDR3 amino acids: CSAKTGGDGELFF. CDR3 sequence (DNA): TGCAGCGCCAAGACAGGGGGAGACGGGGAGCTGTTTTTT.

This clone was recorded only once. J is TRBJ2-1 and V is TRBV5-6; 11 bases map to TRBD2. CDR1 is SGHDT and CDR2 is YYEEEE in the germline V gene. Trimming took 3 bases from V and 1 from J; bases not matched to a gene: 9. The CDR3 runs to 18 residues. The CDR3 protein is CASSWGLAGGGSYNEQFF. In nucleotides, the CDR3 is TGTGCCAGCAGCTGGGGCCTAGCGGGAGGCGGGTCCTACAATGAGCAGTTCTTC.

The J gene is TRBJ1-3, the V gene TRBV5-1; D not certain. V was pared by 3 bases and J by 0 bases, with 4 bases between. CDR1 SGHRS and CDR2 YFSETQ come from the germline V gene. The CDR3 extends over 13 amino acids. This chain's CDR3 is CASSSFSGNTIYF. The CDR3 DNA sequence: TGCGCCAGCAGCTCGTTCTCTGGAAACACCATATATTTT. Drawing the rest from reference TRBV5-1 and TRBJ1-3, the complete variable domain is KAGVTQTPRYLIKTRGQQVTLSCSPISGHRSVSWYQQTPGQGLQFLFEYFSETQRNKGNFPGRFSGRQFSNSRSEMNVSTLELGDSALYLCASSSFSGNTIYFGEGSWLTVV.

The rearrangement uses TRBV28 and TRBJ2-5, with 8 bases aligning to TRBD1. The V gene's germline CDR1 is MDHEN and CDR2 SYDVKM. This CDR3 comprises 15 residues. Trimming removed 6 bases from V and 2 bases from J; junction bases left unmatched: 8. The CDR3 loop is CASSPGTGSQETQYF. The CDR3 DNA is TGTGCCAGCAGCCCCGGGACAGGTAGTCAAGAGACCCAGTACTTC.

This sequence joins TRBV5-1 and TRBJ2-7; TRBD2 matches at 14 bases. Germline-derived CDR1 and CDR2 are SGHRS and YFSETQ. The CDR3 spans 18 residues. J lost 9 bases, V lost 6 bases, and 20 bases had no gene match. The CDR3 DNA sequence: TGCGCCAGCACCCCGAACGGACTAGCGGGAGGCCCCCGCTTGGTGCAGTACTTC. Translation gives CASTPNGLAGGPRLVQYF. The whole variable domain, remainder taken from reference TRBV5-1 and TRBJ2-7, is KAGVTQTPRYLIKTRGQQVTLSCSPISGHRSVSWYQQTPGQGLQFLFEYFSETQRNKGNFPGRFSGRQFSNSRSEMNVSTLELGDSALYLCASTPNGLAGGPRLVQYFGPGTRLTVT.

The chain uses TRBV9 and TRBJ2-5, with TRBD2 as a possible D gene (6 bases). The length of the CDR3 is 15 residues. V shed 0 bases and J shed 4 bases, with 13 bases lying between them. CDR1 and CDR2 (germline): SGDLS, YYNGEE. CDR3 in amino acids: CASSVGTQGLETQYF. The CDR3 nucleotides are TGTGCCAGCAGCGTAGGAACTCAGGGACTAGAGACCCAGTACTTC.

The chain recombines TRBV5-1 with TRBJ1-1; 8 nucleotides align to TRBD1. V was pared by 3 bases and J by 6 bases, with 13 bases of the junction left unmatched. Germline V gene lookup returns CDR1 SGHRS and CDR2 YFSETQ. This CDR3 has 16 amino acids. The CDR3 is CASSYRMDRAVAEAFF. In nucleotides, the CDR3 is TGCGCCAGCAGCTACCGGATGGACAGGGCGGTCGCTGAAGCTTTCTTT. The full variable domain, its missing parts supplied by reference TRBV5-1 and TRBJ1-1, is KAGVTQTPRYLIKTRGQQVTLSCSPISGHRSVSWYQQTPGQGLQFLFEYFSETQRNKGNFPGRFSGRQFSNSRSEMNVSTLELGDSALYLCASSYRMDRAVAEAFFGQGTRLTVV.

V gene TRBV19 combines with J gene TRBJ2-2; TRBD2 might be the D (6 bases). Per the germline V gene, CDR1 is LNHDA and CDR2 is SQIVND (reference sequence). The germline V and J ends were trimmed by 3 bases and 1 base, with 9 bases remaining between them. The CDR3 has 15 amino acids. This CDR3 is CASSIYSGNTGELFF. The DNA for the CDR3 is TGTGCCAGTAGTATCTATAGCGGGAACACCGGGGAGCTGTTTTTT.

The chain carries TRBV5-1 and TRBJ2-3; 7 bases are shared with TRBD2. From germline, CDR1 is SGHRS and CDR2 YFSETQ. Unmatched junction bases numbered 13, after V lost 5 bases and J lost 1 base. The CDR3 extends over 17 amino acids. The CDR3 nucleotides read TGCGCCAGCAGGGGCGGAGGGACTATAACGCGCACAGATACGCAGTATTTT. Translating gives CASRGGGTITRTDTQYF.

This clone was detected only once. The J gene is TRBJ1-2, the V gene TRBV6-6, with 10 bases that match TRBD1. From germline, CDR1 is MNHNY and CDR2 SVGAGI (reference sequence). The J segment lost 4 bases and the V segment lost 0 bases, leaving 2 bases of the junction unmatched. The CDR3 runs to 15 residues. DNA of the CDR3: TGTGCCAGCAGTTACTCGACAGGGGGCTCCTATGGCTACACCTTC. It is translated as CASSYSTGGSYGYTF.